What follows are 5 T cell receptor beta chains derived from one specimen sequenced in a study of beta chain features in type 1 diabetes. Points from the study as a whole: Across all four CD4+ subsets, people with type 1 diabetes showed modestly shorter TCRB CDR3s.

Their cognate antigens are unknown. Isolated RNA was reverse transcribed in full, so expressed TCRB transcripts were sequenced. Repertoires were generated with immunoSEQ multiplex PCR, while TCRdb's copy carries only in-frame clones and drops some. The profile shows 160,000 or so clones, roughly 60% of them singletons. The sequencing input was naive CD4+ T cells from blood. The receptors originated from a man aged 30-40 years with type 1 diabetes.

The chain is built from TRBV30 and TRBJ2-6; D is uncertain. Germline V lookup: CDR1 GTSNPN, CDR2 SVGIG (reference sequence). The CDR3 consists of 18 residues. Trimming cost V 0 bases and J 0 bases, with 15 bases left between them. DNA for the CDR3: TGTGCCTGGAGTGTACTTAGGCACAGTATCTCTGGGGCCAACGTCCTGACTTTC. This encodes CAWSVLRHSISGANVLTF.

The CDR3 loop reads CASSLGSYNEQFF. For the CDR3, the DNA is TGTGCCAGCAGCTTAGGCAGCTACAATGAGCAGTTCTTC. The chain joins TRBV7-2 to TRBJ2-1; D ambiguous. Trimming cost V 1 base and J 3 bases, with 4 bases left between them. Germline V CDR1 and CDR2: SGHTA, FQGNSA. The CDR3 runs 13 residues.

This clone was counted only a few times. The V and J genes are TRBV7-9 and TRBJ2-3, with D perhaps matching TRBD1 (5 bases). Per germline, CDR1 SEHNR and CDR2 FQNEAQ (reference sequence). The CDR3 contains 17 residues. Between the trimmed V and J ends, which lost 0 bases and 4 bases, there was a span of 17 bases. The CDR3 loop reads CASSLALGRERADTQYF. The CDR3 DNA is TGTGCCAGCAGCTTAGCGCTCGGCAGGGAAAGGGCAGATACGCAGTATTTT.

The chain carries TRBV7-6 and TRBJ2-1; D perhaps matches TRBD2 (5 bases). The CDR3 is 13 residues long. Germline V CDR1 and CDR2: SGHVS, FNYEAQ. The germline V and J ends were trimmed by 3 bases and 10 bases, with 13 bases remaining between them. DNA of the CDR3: TGTGCCAGCAGCTTCCCCGCCACGGGGGAGCAGTTCTTC. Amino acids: CASSFPATGEQFF.

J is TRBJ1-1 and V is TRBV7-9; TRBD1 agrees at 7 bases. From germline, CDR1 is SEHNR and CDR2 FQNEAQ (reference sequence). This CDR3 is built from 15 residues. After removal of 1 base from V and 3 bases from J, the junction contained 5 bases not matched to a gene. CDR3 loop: CASSLEGGGDTEAFF. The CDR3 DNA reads TGTGCCAGCAGCTTAGAAGGGGGCGGAGACACTGAAGCTTTCTTT.